This T cell receptor (beta chain) derives from a study of blood T cells in healthy people across ages. The overall study: About one barcoded beta molecule was captured per two T cells (by template switching). Study findings and constraints: A strong correlation between TCR beta diversity and naive T cell percentage was seen.

Sample-barcoded 5' priming and a J-beta primer mix drove a second PCR of about 7 to 11 cycles. The template-switch adaptor was a 5' adaptor with 12 random nucleotides. It tagged each cDNA molecule. TCRdb ran MiXCR on the 5' RACE reads and lists one entry per CDR3 protein. The sample includes roughly 900,000 distinct CDR3 sequences, around 26% of them seen just once. Trimming removed 2 bases at V and 5 bases at J, with 9 bases between. The V gene's germline CDR1 is DFQATT and CDR2 SNEGSKA (reference sequence). The CDR3 runs to 12 residues. In this sample, this clonotype turned up many times. Its antigen is not identified.

The sequenced sample was blood. The V call is TRBV20-1, the J call TRBJ2-5; D not resolved. The sequence derives from a woman older than 75 in good health. The CDR3 region is CSARRHQETQYF. The CDR3 bases are TGCAGTGCTAGACGACATCAGGAGACCCAGTACTTC.